Shown below are 7 T cell receptor beta chains from a single sample sequenced in a study of blood T cell repertoires in COVID-19. Only in-frame clones appear in the TCRdb table, and some are missing; sequencing was by immunoSEQ multiplex PCR. Among a few hundred thousand clones listed, 90% were seen once. Sequencing was done on a sample of PBMCs or T cells enriched from blood (not recorded which). Receptors originate from a woman aged 18-29 years with acute COVID-19.

CDR3 in DNA: TGTGCCAGCAGTTTATCTCGGCAGGGAAGTTCACCCCTCCACTTT. Its translation is CASSLSRQGSSPLHF. This sequence joins TRBV27 and TRBJ1-6; perhaps TRBD1 as D (5 bases). The germline V and J ends were trimmed by 0 bases and 9 bases, with 12 bases remaining between them. This CDR3 has 15 residues. Germline values: CDR1 MNHEY, CDR2 SMNVEV (reference sequence).

The sample holds a few counts of this clone. V usage is TRBV2 and J usage is TRBJ1-5, with 7 bases that match TRBD1. The germline V gene has CDR1 SNHLY and CDR2 FYNNEI. The trim removed 4 bases at V and 6 bases at J, leaving 9 bases unmatched. This CDR3 contains 15 residues. The DNA for the CDR3 is TGTGCCAGCAGTGGTGTGGACAGGCGCCCTCAGCCCCAGCATTTT. Its protein product is CASSGVDRRPQPQHF.

This clone came up once. The chain links TRBV29-1 to TRBJ1-2; D unresolved. In germline, CDR1 is SQVTM, CDR2 ANQGSEA. The CDR3 is 11 residues long. The CDR3 protein is CSAQFSYGYTF. As DNA, the CDR3 is TGCAGTGCCCAATTTAGCTATGGCTACACCTTC.

The rearrangement links TRBV30 to TRBJ2-7; 8 bases map to TRBD2. The J segment lost 3 bases and the V segment lost 3 bases, leaving 7 bases of the junction unmatched. The CDR3 is 14 amino acids. Germline values: CDR1 GTSNPN, CDR2 SVGIG (reference sequence). The CDR3 protein is CAWSAGSGIYEQYF. In DNA, the CDR3 is TGTGCCTGGAGCGCCGGTAGCGGGATCTACGAGCAGTACTTC.

The chain recombines TRBV6-5 with TRBJ2-1, with TRBD2 identical over 8 bases. There are 15 residues in the CDR3. Germline CDR1 reads MNHEY; CDR2 reads SVGAGI. V gave up 4 bases and J gave up 10 bases; unmatched junction bases: 12. The CDR3 here is CASSSHTAGVGEQFF. In nucleotides, the CDR3 is TGTGCCAGCAGTTCCCATACAGCGGGAGTGGGGGAGCAGTTCTTC.

The CDR3 DNA reads TGTGCCAGCAGTTTAGGGGACAGGGAGAACACTGAAGCTTTCTTT. It specifies CASSLGDRENTEAFF. The chain is built from TRBV27 and TRBJ1-1, with 9 positions matching TRBD1. V was pared by 2 bases and J by 1 base, with 2 bases of the junction left unmatched. The CDR3 totals 15 residues. Germline lookup yields CDR1 MNHEY and CDR2 SMNVEV (reference sequence).

V is TRBV19 and J is TRBJ1-2, with TRBD1 matching 10 bases. CDR1 is LNHDA and CDR2 is SQIVND in the germline V gene (reference sequence). This CDR3 contains 16 residues. J was trimmed by 5 bases and V by 5 bases; bases with no gene match: 11. The CDR3 bases are TGTGCCAGTAGTTTAGCCGGGACAGGGGATCTATATGGCTACACCTTC. As protein: CASSLAGTGDLYGYTF.